This T cell receptor beta chain was retrieved from a study of blood T cell repertoires in COVID-19. Whole-study context: From the United States, Italy and Spain came samples of acute and convalescent COVID-19. Sources were T cells, B-cell-depleted T cells, or PBMCs; the material itself was cDNA or gDNA.

The V gene's germline CDR1 is MNHEY and CDR2 SMNVEV (reference sequence). The CDR3 is made up of 13 amino acids. V trimming: 6 bases; J trimming: 4 bases; junction bases outside the gene matches: 1. Repertoires were generated with immunoSEQ multiplex PCR, while TCRdb's copy carries only in-frame clones and drops some. There are around 140,000 clones in the sample; about 89% occur only once, and around 11% lies in the top ten. Clinical history as reported by participants underpinned cohort assignment. The clonotype comes from a man aged 55 to 70 who had recovered from COVID-19. This rearrangement joins TRBV27 to TRBJ2-1, with 9 bases aligning to TRBD2. Source material: PBMCs or T cells enriched from blood (not recorded which). The CDR3 DNA follows: TGTGCCAGCAGGACTAGCGGTTACAATGAGCAGTTCTTC. Translation gives CASRTSGYNEQFF.